This T cell receptor (beta chain) derives from a study of cytomegalovirus exposure and HLA in healthy donors. As regards this clone: The antigen is not known.

Primers included in the PCR were 60 Vbeta and 13 Jbeta primers. Methods used by the authors: Unique TCR beta chains numbered around 75 million in a later analysis, with roughly 10 million shared. The assay was immunoSEQ multiplex PCR, and TCRdb's table has in-frame clones only and misses some. The V and J calls and clone size were taken over from that table, and D and trimming were inferred from the DNA. The sample includes 150,000 to 170,000 clones, over 65% of them seen just once. Findings and caveats of the study: Later work associated more than 15,000 TCR beta sequences with HLA alleles at 0.05 false discovery rate. Three chains tied to CMV proved CMV antigen-specific in vitro.

The CDR3 loop spans 15 amino acids. Between the trimmed V and J ends, which lost 1 base and 8 bases, there was a span of 15 bases. Germline CDR1 SEHNR, CDR2 FQNEAQ (reference sequence). The chain recombines TRBV7-9 with TRBJ1-3; no clear D gene. The sequence came from a woman in her thirties or forties in good health and CMV-seronegative. Specimen: PBMCs. CDR3 amino acids: CASSLERIAGDTIYF. The CDR3 DNA is TGTGCCAGCAGCTTAGAACGGATAGCCGGCGACACCATATATTTT.